This record covers a single T cell receptor beta chain. Recruitment covered about two dozen US areas and drew participants whose ages spanned roughly 18 to 90 years. Donors were grouped by their self-reported clinical history. There are 16 residues in the CDR3. The V and J ends lost 2 bases and 3 bases, in that order; junction bases with no gene match: 10. CDR1 and CDR2 from the germline V gene are MDHEN and SYDVKM. TCRdb keeps only in-frame clones here, not all; method: immunoSEQ multiplex PCR. The sample has 300,000 to 350,000 clones; just over 85% are singletons. These data come from a study of blood T cell repertoires in COVID-19. Across the whole study: COVID-19 samples, acute and convalescent, were from the United States, Italy and Spain. From T cells, B-cell-depleted T cells, or PBMCs came the material, which was cDNA or gDNA.

The specimen was PBMCs or T cells enriched from blood (not recorded which). The V and J genes are TRBV28 and TRBJ2-7, with TRBD1 matching 7 bases. The sequence derives from a woman aged 40 to 50 with acute COVID-19. CDR3 amino acids: CASSLEWGTDHYEQYF. CDR3 DNA sequence: TGTGCCAGCAGTTTAGAGTGGGGGACAGACCACTACGAGCAGTACTTC. Using reference TRBV28 and TRBJ2-7 for the parts outside the CDR3, the full variable domain is DVKVTQSSRYLVKRTGEKVFLECVQDMDHENMFWYRQDPGLGLRLIYFSYDVKMKEKGDIPEGYSVSREKKERFSLILESASTNQTSMYLCASSLEWGTDHYEQYFGPGTRLTVT.